What follows is one T cell receptor beta chain and its context. This sample is part of a study of blood T cell repertoires in COVID-19. Study details: COVID-19 samples from acute and convalescent phases originated in the United States, Italy and Spain. From T cells, B-cell-depleted T cells, or PBMCs came the material, which was cDNA or gDNA.

As handled by the study authors: Reference gene primers were amplified, and this amplification served to estimate nucleated cell counts. Clones were sequenced by immunoSEQ multiplex PCR, and TCRdb holds only the in-frame ones, with some missing. V, J and clone size derive from that table, while D and trimming were established from the DNA sequence. Of about 100,000 clones in the sample, 80% were seen once. The sequence derives from a man between 65 and 85 years old with active or convalescent COVID-19. Sample: peripheral blood.

CDR3: CASSQEAGGANNEQFF. In DNA, the CDR3 is TGTGCCAGCAGCCAAGAGGCCGGGGGGGCCAACAATGAGCAGTTCTTC. The V call is TRBV4-2, the J call TRBJ2-1; 8 bases map to TRBD2. From germline, CDR1 is LGHNA and CDR2 YNFKEQ. With 0 bases clipped from V and 5 bases from J, the junction kept 6 bases outside the gene matches. The CDR3 consists of 16 residues.